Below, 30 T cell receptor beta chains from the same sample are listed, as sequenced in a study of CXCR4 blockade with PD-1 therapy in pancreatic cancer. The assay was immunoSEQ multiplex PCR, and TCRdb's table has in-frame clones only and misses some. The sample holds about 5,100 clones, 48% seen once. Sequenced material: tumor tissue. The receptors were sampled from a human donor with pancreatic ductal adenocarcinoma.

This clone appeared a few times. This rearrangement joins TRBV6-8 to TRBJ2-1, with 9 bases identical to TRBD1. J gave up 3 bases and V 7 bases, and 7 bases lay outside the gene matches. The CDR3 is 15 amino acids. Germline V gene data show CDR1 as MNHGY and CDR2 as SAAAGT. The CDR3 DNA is TGTGCCAGCAATCCAACAGGGGGCAGCTACAATGAGCAGTTCTTC. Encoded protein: CASNPTGGSYNEQFF.

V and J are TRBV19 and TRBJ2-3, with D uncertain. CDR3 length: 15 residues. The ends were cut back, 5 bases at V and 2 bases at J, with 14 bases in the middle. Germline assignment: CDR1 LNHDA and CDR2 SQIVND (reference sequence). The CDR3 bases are TGTGCCAGTAGTGAGGCCGGTTCCTACACAGATACGCAGTATTTT. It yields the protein CASSEAGSYTDTQYF.

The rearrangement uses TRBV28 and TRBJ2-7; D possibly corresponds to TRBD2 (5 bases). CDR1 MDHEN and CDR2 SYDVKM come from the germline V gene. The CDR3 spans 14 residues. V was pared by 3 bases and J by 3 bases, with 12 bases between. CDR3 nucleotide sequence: TGTGCCAGCAGTTTGATTGGACTGCGCTACGAGCAGTACTTC. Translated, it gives CASSLIGLRYEQYF.

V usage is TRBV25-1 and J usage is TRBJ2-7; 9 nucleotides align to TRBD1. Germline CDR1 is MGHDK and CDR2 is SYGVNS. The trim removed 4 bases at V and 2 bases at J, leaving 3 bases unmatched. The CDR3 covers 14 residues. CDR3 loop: CASSVGTGPYEQYF. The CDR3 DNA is TGTGCCAGCAGTGTCGGGACAGGGCCCTACGAGCAGTACTTC.

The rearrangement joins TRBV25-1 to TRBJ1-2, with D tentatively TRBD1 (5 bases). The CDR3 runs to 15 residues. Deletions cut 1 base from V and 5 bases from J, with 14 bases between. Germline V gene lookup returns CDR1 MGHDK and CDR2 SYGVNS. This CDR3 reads CASSESGTRTYGYTF. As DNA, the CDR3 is TGTGCCAGCAGTGAATCAGGGACTCGGACTTATGGCTACACCTTC.

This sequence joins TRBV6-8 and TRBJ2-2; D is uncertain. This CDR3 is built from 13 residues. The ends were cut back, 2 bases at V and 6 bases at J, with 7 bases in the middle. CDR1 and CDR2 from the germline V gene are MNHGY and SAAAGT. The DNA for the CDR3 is TGTGCCAGCAGTTACCTAGGGTCCGGGGAGCTGTTTTTT. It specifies CASSYLGSGELFF.

CDR3 sequence (DNA): TGTGCCAGTAGTGGAGACAGGGCCTACGAGCAGTACTTC. This sequence encodes CASSGDRAYEQYF. V gene TRBV19 combines with J gene TRBJ2-7; 7 positions match TRBD1. The V and J ends lost 5 bases and 2 bases, in that order; junction bases with no gene match: 3. CDR3 length equals 13 residues. In germline, CDR1 is LNHDA, CDR2 SQIVND (reference sequence).

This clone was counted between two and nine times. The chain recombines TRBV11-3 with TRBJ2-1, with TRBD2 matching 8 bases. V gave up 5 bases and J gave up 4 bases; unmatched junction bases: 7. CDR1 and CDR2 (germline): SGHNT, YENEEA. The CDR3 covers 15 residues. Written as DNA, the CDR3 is TGTGCCAGCAGCGAGATAGCGGGGAGTTACAATGAGCAGTTCTTC. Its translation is CASSEIAGSYNEQFF.

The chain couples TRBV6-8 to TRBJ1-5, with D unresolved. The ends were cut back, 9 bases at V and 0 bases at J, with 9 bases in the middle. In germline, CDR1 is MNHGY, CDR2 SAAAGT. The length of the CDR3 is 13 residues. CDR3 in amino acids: CASRTDSNQPQHF. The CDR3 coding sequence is TGTGCCAGTCGGACGGATAGCAATCAGCCCCAGCATTTT.

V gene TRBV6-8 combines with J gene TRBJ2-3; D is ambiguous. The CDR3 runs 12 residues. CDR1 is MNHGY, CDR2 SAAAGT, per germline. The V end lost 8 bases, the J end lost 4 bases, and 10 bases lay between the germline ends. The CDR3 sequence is CASLSSSDTQYF. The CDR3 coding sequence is TGTGCCAGCCTATCCTCCTCAGATACGCAGTATTTT.

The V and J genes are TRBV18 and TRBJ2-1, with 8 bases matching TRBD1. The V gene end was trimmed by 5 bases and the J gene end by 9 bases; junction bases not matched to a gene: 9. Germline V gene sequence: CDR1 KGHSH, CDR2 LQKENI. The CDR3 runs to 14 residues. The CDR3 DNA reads TGTGCCAGCTCATCCGGACAGGGATGGGGTGAGCAGTTCTTC. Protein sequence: CASSSGQGWGEQFF.

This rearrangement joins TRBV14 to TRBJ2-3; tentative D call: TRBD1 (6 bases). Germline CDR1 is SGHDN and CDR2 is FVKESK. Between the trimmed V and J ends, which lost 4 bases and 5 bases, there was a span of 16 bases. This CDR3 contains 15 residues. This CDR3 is CASSPLVGARDTQYF. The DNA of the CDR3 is TGTGCCAGCAGCCCCCTGGTGGGGGCTCGAGATACGCAGTATTTT.

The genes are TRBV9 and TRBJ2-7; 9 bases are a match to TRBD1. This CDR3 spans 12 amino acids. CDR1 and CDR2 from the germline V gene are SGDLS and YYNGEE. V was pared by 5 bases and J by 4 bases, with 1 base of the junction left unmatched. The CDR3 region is CASSDRGYEQYF. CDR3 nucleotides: TGTGCCAGCAGTGACAGGGGGTACGAGCAGTACTTC. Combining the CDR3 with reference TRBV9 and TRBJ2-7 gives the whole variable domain DSGVTQTPKHLITATGQRVTLRCSPRSGDLSVYWYQQSLDQGLQFLIQYYNGEERAKGNILERFSAQQFPDLHSELNLSSLELGDSALYFCASSDRGYEQYFGPGTRLTVT.

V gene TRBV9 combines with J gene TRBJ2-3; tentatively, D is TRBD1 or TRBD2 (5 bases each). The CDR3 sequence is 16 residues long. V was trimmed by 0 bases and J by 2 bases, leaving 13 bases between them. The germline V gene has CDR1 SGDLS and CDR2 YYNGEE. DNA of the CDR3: TGTGCCAGCAGCGTAGAGAAGGGGACCAACACAGATACGCAGTATTTT. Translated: CASSVEKGTNTDTQYF. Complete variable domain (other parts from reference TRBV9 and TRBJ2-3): DSGVTQTPKHLITATGQRVTLRCSPRSGDLSVYWYQQSLDQGLQFLIQYYNGEERAKGNILERFSAQQFPDLHSELNLSSLELGDSALYFCASSVEKGTNTDTQYFGPGTRLTVL.

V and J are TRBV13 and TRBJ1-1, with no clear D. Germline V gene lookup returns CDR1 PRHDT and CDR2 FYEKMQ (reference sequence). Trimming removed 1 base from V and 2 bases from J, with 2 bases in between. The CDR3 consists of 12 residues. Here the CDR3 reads CASSLDNTEAFF. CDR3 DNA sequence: TGTGCCAGCAGCTTAGACAACACTGAAGCTTTCTTT.

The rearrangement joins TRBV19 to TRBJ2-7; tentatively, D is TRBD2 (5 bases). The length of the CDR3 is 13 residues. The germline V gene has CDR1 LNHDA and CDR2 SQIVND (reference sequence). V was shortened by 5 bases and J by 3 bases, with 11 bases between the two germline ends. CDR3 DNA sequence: TGTGCCAGTAGTCCCCGCGAGGGCTACGAGCAGTACTTC. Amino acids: CASSPREGYEQYF.

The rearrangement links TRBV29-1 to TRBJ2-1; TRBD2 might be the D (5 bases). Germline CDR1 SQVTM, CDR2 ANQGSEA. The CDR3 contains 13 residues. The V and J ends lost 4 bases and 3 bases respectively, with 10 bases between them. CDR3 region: CSVVASHYNEQFF. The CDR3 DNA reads TGCAGCGTTGTCGCTAGCCACTACAATGAGCAGTTCTTC.

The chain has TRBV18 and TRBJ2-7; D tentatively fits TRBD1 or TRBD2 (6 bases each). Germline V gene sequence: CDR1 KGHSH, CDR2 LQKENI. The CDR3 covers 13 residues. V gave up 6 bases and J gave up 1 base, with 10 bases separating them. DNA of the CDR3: TGTGCCAGCTCGCGGGACATTTCCTACGAGCAGTACTTC. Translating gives CASSRDISYEQYF.

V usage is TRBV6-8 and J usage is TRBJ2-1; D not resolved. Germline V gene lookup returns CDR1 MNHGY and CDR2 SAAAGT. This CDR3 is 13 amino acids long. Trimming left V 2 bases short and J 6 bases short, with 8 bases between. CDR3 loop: CASSYDPFNEQFF. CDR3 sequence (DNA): TGTGCCAGCAGTTACGACCCTTTCAATGAGCAGTTCTTC.

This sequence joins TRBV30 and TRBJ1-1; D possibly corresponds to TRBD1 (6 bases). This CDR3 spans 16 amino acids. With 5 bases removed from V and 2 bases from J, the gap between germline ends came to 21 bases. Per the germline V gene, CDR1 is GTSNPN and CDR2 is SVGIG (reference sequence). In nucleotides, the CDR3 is TGTGCCTGGTCACTCCGCCACAGGGAACCAAACACTGAAGCTTTCTTT. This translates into CAWSLRHREPNTEAFF.

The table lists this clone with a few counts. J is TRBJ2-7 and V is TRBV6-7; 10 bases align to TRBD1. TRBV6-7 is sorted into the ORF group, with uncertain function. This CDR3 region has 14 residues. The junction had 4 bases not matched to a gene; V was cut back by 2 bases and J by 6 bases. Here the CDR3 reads CASSYRQGAFEQYF. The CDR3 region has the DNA TGTGCCAGCAGTTACAGACAGGGGGCGTTCGAGCAGTACTTC.

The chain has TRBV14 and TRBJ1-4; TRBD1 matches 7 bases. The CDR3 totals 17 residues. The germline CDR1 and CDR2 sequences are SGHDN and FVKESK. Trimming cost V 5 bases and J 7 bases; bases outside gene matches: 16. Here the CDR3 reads CASSERTGGERGEKLFF. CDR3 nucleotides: TGTGCCAGCAGCGAACGGACAGGTGGGGAGAGGGGTGAAAAACTGTTTTTT.

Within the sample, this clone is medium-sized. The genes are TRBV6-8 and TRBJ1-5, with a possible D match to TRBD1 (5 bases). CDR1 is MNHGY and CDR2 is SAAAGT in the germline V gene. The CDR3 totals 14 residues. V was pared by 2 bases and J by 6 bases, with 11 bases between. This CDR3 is CASSYPGLSQPQHF. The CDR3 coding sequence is TGTGCCAGCAGTTACCCAGGGTTGAGTCAGCCCCAGCATTTT.

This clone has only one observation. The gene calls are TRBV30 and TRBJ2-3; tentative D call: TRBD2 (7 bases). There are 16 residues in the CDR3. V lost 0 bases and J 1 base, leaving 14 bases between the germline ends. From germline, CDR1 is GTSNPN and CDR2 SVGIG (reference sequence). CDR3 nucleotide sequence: TGTGCCTGGAGTGTACCAGGGGAGGGATGCACAGATACGCAGTATTTT. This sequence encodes CAWSVPGEGCTDTQYF.

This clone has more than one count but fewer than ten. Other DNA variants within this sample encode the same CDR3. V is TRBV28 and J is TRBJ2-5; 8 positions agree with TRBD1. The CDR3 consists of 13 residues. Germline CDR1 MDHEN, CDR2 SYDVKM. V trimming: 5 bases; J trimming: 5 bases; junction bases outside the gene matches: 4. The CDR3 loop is CASSTTGGETQYF. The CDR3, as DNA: TGTGCCAGCAGTACAACAGGGGGTGAGACCCAGTACTTC.

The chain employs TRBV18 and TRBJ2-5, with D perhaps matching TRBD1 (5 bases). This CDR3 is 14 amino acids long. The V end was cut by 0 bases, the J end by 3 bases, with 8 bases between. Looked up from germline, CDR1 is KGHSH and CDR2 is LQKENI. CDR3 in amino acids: CASSPPSREETQYF. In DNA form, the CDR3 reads TGTGCCAGCTCACCACCGAGCAGGGAAGAGACCCAGTACTTC.

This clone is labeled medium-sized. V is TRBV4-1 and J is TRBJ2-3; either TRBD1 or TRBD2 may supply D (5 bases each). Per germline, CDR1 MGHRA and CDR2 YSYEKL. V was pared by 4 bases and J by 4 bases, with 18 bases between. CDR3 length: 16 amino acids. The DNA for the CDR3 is TGCGCCAGCAGCCTCGAGGGTAGGGGAGAGGCAGATACGCAGTATTTT. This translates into CASSLEGRGEADTQYF.

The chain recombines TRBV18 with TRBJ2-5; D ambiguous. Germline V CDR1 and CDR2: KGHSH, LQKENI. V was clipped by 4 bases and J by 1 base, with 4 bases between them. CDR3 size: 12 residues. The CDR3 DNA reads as TGTGCCAGCTCACTTAGCCAAGAGACCCAGTACTTC. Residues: CASSLSQETQYF.

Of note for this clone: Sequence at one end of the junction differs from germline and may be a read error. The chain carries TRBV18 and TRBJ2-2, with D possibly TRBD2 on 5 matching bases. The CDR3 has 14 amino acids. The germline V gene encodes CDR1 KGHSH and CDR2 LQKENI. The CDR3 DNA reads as TGTGCCAGCTCACCACTATCCGGCGCCGGGGAGTTGTTTTTT. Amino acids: CASSPLSGAGELFF.

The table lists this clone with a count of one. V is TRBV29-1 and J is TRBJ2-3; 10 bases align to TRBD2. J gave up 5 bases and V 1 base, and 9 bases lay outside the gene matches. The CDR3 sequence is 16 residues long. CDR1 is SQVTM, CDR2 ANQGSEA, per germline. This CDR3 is CSVEGLLAGVRDTQYF. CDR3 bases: TGCAGCGTTGAAGGCCTCCTAGCGGGAGTTAGAGATACGCAGTATTTT.